These 9 T cell receptor beta chains share one sample of origin, sequenced in a study of blood T cell repertoires in COVID-19. Here immunoSEQ multiplex PCR was the method, and the copy in TCRdb shows in-frame clones only, minus some. The sample includes tens of thousands of clones, more than 90% of them seen just once. The sample consisted of peripheral blood. The receptor set was obtained from a woman in her 70s with active COVID-19.

The V gene is TRBV4-3, the J gene TRBJ2-1, with TRBD2 matching 7 bases. V lost 0 bases and J lost 4; bases outside the gene matches: 9. Germline values: CDR1 LGHNA, CDR2 YSLEER. CDR3 length: 17 residues. CDR3 loop: CASSQDWGGGLYNEQFF. The CDR3 coding sequence is TGCGCCAGCAGCCAAGATTGGGGGGGAGGGCTGTACAATGAGCAGTTCTTC.

The V and J genes are TRBV4-3 and TRBJ2-7, with TRBD2 identical over 16 bases. The CDR3 has 17 amino acids. Germline CDR1 LGHNA, CDR2 YSLEER. V dropped 3 bases and J dropped 1; count of bases not matched to a gene: 3. The CDR3 DNA follows: TGCGCCAGCAGCCAGGGACTAGCGGGAGGGGGGTCCTACGAGCAGTACTTC. The encoded protein is CASSQGLAGGGSYEQYF.

This clone was detected only once. CDR3 amino acids: CASSQAGTGAYEQYF. The CDR3 nucleotides are TGCGCCAGCAGCCAAGCAGGGACAGGGGCCTACGAGCAGTACTTC. The chain joins TRBV4-1 to TRBJ2-7, with 10 bases fitting TRBD1. From germline, CDR1 is MGHRA and CDR2 YSYEKL. The CDR3 runs 15 residues. The junction had 2 bases not matched to a gene; V was cut back by 1 base and J by 2 bases.

This sequence joins TRBV7-6 and TRBJ2-1; 10 nucleotides align to TRBD2. Germline-derived CDR1 and CDR2 are SGHVS and FNYEAQ. V shed 2 bases and J 0 bases; nucleotides not matched to a gene: 4. The CDR3 is 17 amino acids. CDR3: CASSLTLAGSSYNEQFF. DNA for the CDR3: TGTGCCAGCAGCTTAACACTAGCGGGGAGCTCCTACAATGAGCAGTTCTTC.

This clone appeared once. The CDR3 coding sequence is TGTGCCAGCAGTCCTCGACTTTGGGATACGCAGTATTTT. It is translated as CASSPRLWDTQYF. V and J are TRBV3-1 (or the pseudogene TRBV3-2) and TRBJ2-3; D unresolved. Germline-derived CDR1 and CDR2 are LGHDT and YNNKEL (reference sequence). CDR3 size: 13 residues. V lost 6 bases and J lost 6, with 13 bases in between.

In DNA, the CDR3 is TGTGCCAGCAGCCCATCCCGGGACAGGGTGAACACCGGGGAGCTGTTTTTT. Translating gives CASSPSRDRVNTGELFF. The chain joins TRBV4-2 to TRBJ2-2, with 9 positions matching TRBD1. The CDR3 runs 17 residues. J gave up 1 base and V 4 bases, and 7 bases lay outside the gene matches. Germline values: CDR1 LGHNA, CDR2 YNFKEQ.

The chain couples TRBV15 to TRBJ2-3, with 10 bases that match TRBD2. The CDR3 has 16 amino acids. Germline loops: CDR1 LNHNV, CDR2 YYDKDF (reference sequence). The ends lost 6 bases at V and 0 bases at J; junction bases unmatched: 6. The chain's CDR3 is CATRNSGRVSTDTQYF. As DNA, the CDR3 is TGTGCCACCAGGAACAGCGGGAGGGTAAGCACAGATACGCAGTATTTT.

The chain is built from TRBV5-1 and TRBJ2-1; the match to TRBD2 covers 7 bases. The CDR3 spans 19 residues. The V gene's germline CDR1 is SGHRS and CDR2 YFSETQ. V gave up 7 bases and J gave up 0 bases; unmatched junction bases: 19. CDR3 region: CASWGAGRRAGSSYNEQFF. CDR3 DNA: TGCGCCAGCTGGGGAGCGGGGAGAAGAGCGGGGAGCTCCTACAATGAGCAGTTCTTC.

CDR3 in DNA: TGTGCCAGCAGACCCCGGGACAGCATACTGTACAATGAGCAGTTCTTC. Translated, it gives CASRPRDSILYNEQFF. The chain joins TRBV27 to TRBJ2-1; 7 bases agree with TRBD1. Germline lookup yields CDR1 MNHEY and CDR2 SMNVEV (reference sequence). J gave up 4 bases and V 6 bases, and 12 bases lay outside the gene matches. The CDR3 spans 16 residues.